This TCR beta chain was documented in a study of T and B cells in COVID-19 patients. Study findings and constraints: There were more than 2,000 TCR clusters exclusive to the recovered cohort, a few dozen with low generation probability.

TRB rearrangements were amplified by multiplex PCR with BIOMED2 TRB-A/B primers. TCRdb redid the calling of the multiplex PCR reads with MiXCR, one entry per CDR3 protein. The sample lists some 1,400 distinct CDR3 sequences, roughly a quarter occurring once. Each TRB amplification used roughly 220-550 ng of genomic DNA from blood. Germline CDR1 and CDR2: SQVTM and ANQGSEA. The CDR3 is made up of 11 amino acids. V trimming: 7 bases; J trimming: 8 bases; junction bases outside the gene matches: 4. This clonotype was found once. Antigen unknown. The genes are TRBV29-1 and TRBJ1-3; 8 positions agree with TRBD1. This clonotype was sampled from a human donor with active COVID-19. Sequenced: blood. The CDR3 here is CSDPTGDTIYF. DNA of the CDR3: TGCAGCGATCCGACAGGGGACACCATATATTTT. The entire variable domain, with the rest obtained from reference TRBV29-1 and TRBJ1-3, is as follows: SAVISQKPSRDICQRGTSLTIQCQVDSQVTMMFWYRQQPGQSLTLIATANQGSEATYESGFVIDKFPISRPNLTFSTLTVSNMSPEDSSIYLCSDPTGDTIYFGEGSWLTVV.